This entry features one T cell receptor (beta chain) sequence. Original analysis: For nucleated cells, counts were estimated from reference gene primer amplification. Only in-frame clones appear in the TCRdb table, and some are missing; sequencing was by immunoSEQ multiplex PCR. The DNA gave D and trimming, while V, J and clone size come from that table. The table records fewer than 250,000 clones, roughly 86% of them present only once. The sample belongs to a study of blood T cell repertoires in COVID-19. Study information: Samples of COVID-19 (acute and convalescent) were obtained from the United States, Italy and Spain. In each case, the material was cDNA or gDNA derived from T cells, B-cell-depleted T cells, or PBMCs.

Trimming took 3 bases from V and 6 from J, leaving 12 bases between them. Germline-derived CDR1 and CDR2 are SGHRS and YFSETQ. The CDR3 is made up of 13 amino acids. This TCR was sampled from a woman aged 55-75 years with acute or convalescent COVID-19. The chain uses TRBV5-1 and TRBJ1-1; perhaps TRBD1 as D (5 bases). The material sequenced was peripheral blood. CDR3 sequence: CASSSTQGSEAFF. The DNA of the CDR3 is TGCGCCAGCAGCTCGACGCAGGGCTCTGAAGCTTTCTTT. Full variable domain (rest looked up from reference TRBV5-1 and TRBJ1-1): KAGVTQTPRYLIKTRGQQVTLSCSPISGHRSVSWYQQTPGQGLQFLFEYFSETQRNKGNFPGRFSGRQFSNSRSEMNVSTLELGDSALYLCASSSTQGSEAFFGQGTRLTVV.